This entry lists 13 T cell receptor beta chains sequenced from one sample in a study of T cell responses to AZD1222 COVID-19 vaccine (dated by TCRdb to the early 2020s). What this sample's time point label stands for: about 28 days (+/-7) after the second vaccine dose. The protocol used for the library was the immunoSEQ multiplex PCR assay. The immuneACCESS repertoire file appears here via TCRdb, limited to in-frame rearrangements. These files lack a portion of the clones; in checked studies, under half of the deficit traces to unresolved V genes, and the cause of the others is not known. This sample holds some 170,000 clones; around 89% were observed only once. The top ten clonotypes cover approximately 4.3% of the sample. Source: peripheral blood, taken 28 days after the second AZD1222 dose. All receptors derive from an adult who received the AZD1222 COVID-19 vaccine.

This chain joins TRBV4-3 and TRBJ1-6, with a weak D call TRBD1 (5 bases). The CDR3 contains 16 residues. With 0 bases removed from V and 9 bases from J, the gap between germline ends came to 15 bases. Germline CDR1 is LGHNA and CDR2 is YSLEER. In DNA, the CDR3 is TGCGCCAGCAGCCAAGATTTGGGACCGGTGGGTTCACCCCTCCACTTT. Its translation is CASSQDLGPVGSPLHF.

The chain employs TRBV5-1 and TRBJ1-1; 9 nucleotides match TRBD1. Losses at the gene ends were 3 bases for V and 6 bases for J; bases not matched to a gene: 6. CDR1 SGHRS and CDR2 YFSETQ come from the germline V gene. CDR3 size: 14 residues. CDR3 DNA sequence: TGCGCCAGCAGCTCTACAGGGGGCTCGGCTGAAGCTTTCTTT. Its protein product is CASSSTGGSAEAFF.

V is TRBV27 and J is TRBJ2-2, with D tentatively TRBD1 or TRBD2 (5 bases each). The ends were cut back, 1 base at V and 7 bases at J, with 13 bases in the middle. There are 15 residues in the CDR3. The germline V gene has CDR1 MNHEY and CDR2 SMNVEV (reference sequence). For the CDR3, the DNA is TGTGCCAGCAGTTTATTTCGGGGCCTGGGCGGGGAGCTGTTTTTT. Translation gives CASSLFRGLGGELFF.

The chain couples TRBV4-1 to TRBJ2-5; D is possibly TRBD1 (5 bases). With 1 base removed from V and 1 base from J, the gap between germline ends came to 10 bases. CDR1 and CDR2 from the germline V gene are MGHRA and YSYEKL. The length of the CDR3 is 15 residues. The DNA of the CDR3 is TGCGCCAGCAGCCAAGCCGGACACTCCCAAGAGACCCAGTACTTC. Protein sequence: CASSQAGHSQETQYF.

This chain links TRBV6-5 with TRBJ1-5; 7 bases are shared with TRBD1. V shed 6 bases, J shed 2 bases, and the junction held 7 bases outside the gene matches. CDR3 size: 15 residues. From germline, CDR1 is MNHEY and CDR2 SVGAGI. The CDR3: CASRPTGFGNQPQHF. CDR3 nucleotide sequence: TGTGCCAGCAGACCGACAGGGTTTGGCAATCAGCCCCAGCATTTT.

The CDR3: CASSSRAGGLAEKLFF. The CDR3 nucleotides read TGTGCCAGCAGTAGTAGAGCGGGGGGCCTAGCAGAAAAACTGTTTTTT. The rearrangement joins TRBV25-1 to TRBJ1-4; D possibly corresponds to TRBD1 (6 bases). The CDR3 runs 16 residues. Germline V gene data show CDR1 as MGHDK and CDR2 as SYGVNS. V gave up 5 bases and J gave up 8 bases, with 21 bases separating them.

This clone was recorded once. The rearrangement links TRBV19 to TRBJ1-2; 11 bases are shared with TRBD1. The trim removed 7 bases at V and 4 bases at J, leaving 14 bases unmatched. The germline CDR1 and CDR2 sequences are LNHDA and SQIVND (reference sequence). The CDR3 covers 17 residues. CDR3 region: CASTPSGQGVKAYGYTF. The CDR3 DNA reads TGTGCCAGTACTCCTTCGGGACAGGGGGTTAAGGCCTATGGCTACACCTTC.

The CDR3 nucleotides are TGTGCCGGCGCTCCGGGACTAGCGGGGTCAGGGGCCAACGTCCTGACTTTC. Protein sequence: CAGAPGLAGSGANVLTF. The J gene is TRBJ2-6, the V gene TRBV2, with 13 positions matching TRBD2. CDR3 length equals 17 residues. V shed 11 bases, J shed 4 bases, and the junction held 11 bases outside the gene matches. Per the germline V gene, CDR1 is SNHLY and CDR2 is FYNNEI.

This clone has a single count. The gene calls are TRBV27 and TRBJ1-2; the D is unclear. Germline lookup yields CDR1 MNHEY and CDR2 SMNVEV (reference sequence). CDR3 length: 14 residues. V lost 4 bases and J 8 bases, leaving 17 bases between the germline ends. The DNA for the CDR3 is TGTGCCAGCAGTTCCCTGCCGGACGTCTCAGGCTACACCTTC. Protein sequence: CASSSLPDVSGYTF.

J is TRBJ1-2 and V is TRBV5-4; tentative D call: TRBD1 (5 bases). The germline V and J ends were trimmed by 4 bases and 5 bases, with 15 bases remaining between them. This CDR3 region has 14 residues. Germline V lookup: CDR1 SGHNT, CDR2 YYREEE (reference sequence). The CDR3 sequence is CASSPSPGRYGYTF. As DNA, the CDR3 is TGTGCCAGCAGCCCCAGTCCAGGGCGGTATGGCTACACCTTC.

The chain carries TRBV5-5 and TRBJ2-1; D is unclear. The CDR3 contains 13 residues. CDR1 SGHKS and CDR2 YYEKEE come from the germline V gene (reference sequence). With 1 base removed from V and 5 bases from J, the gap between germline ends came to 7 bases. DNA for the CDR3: TGTGCCAGCAGCTTGCTCGGAGACAATGAGCAGTTCTTC. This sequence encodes CASSLLGDNEQFF.

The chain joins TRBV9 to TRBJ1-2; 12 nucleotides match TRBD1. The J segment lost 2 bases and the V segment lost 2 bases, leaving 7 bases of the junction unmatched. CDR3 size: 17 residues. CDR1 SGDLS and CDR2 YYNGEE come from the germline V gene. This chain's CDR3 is CASSVGGTGGSNYGYTF. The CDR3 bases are TGTGCCAGCAGCGTTGGCGGGACAGGGGGCAGCAACTATGGCTACACCTTC. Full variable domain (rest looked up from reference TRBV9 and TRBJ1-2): DSGVTQTPKHLITATGQRVTLRCSPRSGDLSVYWYQQSLDQGLQFLIQYYNGEERAKGNILERFSAQQFPDLHSELNLSSLELGDSALYFCASSVGGTGGSNYGYTFGSGTRLTVV.

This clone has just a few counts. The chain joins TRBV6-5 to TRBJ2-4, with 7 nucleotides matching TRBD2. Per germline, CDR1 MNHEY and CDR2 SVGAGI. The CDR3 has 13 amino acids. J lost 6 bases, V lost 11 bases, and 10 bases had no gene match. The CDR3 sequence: CAAGGGGGNIQYF. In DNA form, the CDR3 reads TGTGCCGCTGGAGGCGGGGGAGGAAACATTCAGTACTTC.